This TCR beta chain was recorded in a study of T cell repertoires in cytomegalovirus infection. TCRdb processed the reads anew with MiXCR; each CDR3 protein has one entry. The table has more than 150,000 distinct CDR3 sequences, approximately 20% seen once. The study's findings and limits: HLA-C-restricted CMV-specific TCR beta clonotypes prevailed in the ex vivo response.

Concerning this clonotype itself: Its antigen is as yet unknown.

The V end lost 0 bases, the J end lost 8 bases, and 1 base lay between the germline ends. CDR3 length: 9 residues. Germline V gene sequence: CDR1 SQVTM, CDR2 ANQGSEA. The clonotype originates from a human donor in good health (CMV status not recorded). Some clones in this sample may be carry-over from other donors' samples. This rearrangement joins TRBV29-1 to TRBJ1-2; D unresolved. Material: PBMCs. Here the CDR3 reads CSVEEGYTF. CDR3 bases: TGCAGCGTTGAAGAAGGCTACACCTTC.